Here is one T cell receptor (beta chain) with its context. What it binds is not known. Here immunoSEQ multiplex PCR was the method, and the copy in TCRdb shows in-frame clones only, minus some. This sample has 72,000 or so clones; approximately 90% occur once, and the top ten carry 24%. The record originates from a study of T cell responses to AZD1222 COVID-19 vaccine. Study-wide results and limits: Spike-specific TCR breadth and depth went up after people got two AZD1222 doses.

The CDR3 is made up of 16 amino acids. The germline V gene encodes CDR1 SGDLS and CDR2 YYNGEE. The junction had 4 bases not matched to a gene; V was cut back by 0 bases and J by 1 base. The source is an adult in good health. This rearrangement joins TRBV9 to TRBJ2-3; 8 bases match TRBD2. Sequencing was performed on peripheral blood, taken on day 0 of AZD1222 vaccination. The CDR3 region has the DNA TGTGCCAGCAGCGTAGTGAGCGGGAGTGGCACAGATACGCAGTATTTT. Protein product: CASSVVSGSGTDTQYF.